These 11 T cell receptor beta chains originate from one sample sequenced in a study of blood T cell repertoires in COVID-19. This table comes from immunoSEQ multiplex PCR, and its TCRdb copy is limited to in-frame clones, with some not included. The sample consists of over 85,000 clones, 70% to 90% of them appearing once. The specimen sequenced was peripheral blood. These receptors were collected from a man in his fifties or sixties with active COVID-19.

This rearrangement joins TRBV4-2 to TRBJ2-4; tentative D call: TRBD1 (5 bases). This CDR3 comprises 17 residues. Germline values: CDR1 LGHNA, CDR2 YNFKEQ. The V gene lost 0 bases and the J gene lost 0 bases, with 12 bases spanning the gap. As DNA, the CDR3 is TGTGCCAGCAGCCAAGAGGACACTCGCCTAGCCAAAAACATTCAGTACTTC. It translates to CASSQEDTRLAKNIQYF.

V gene TRBV2 combines with J gene TRBJ1-5, with 12 bases aligning to TRBD1. The J segment lost 4 bases and the V segment lost 5 bases, leaving 3 bases of the junction unmatched. The germline V gene encodes CDR1 SNHLY and CDR2 FYNNEI. CDR3 length equals 15 residues. The CDR3 DNA is TGTGCCAGCAGTCGGGACAGGGGGCGGAATCAGCCCCAGCATTTT. This translates into CASSRDRGRNQPQHF.

This chain uses TRBV5-1 with TRBJ2-5; TRBD2 matches 14 bases. Germline V gene data show CDR1 as SGHRS and CDR2 as YFSETQ. The CDR3 length is 15 residues. Germline trimming cut 4 bases from V and 5 bases from J; bases unmatched to any gene: 4. The CDR3 is CASSPGLAGAETQYF. The CDR3 DNA reads TGCGCCAGCAGCCCGGGACTAGCGGGGGCGGAGACCCAGTACTTC. The full variable domain, with the rest looked up from reference TRBV5-1 and TRBJ2-5, is KAGVTQTPRYLIKTRGQQVTLSCSPISGHRSVSWYQQTPGQGLQFLFEYFSETQRNKGNFPGRFSGRQFSNSRSEMNVSTLELGDSALYLCASSPGLAGAETQYFGPGTRLLVL.

V gene TRBV7-8 combines with J gene TRBJ1-1; 7 bases match TRBD1. CDR1 and CDR2 (germline): SGHVS, FQNEAQ. V lost 5 bases to trimming and J lost 4 bases; unmatched junction nucleotides: 7. The CDR3 contains 14 residues. The CDR3 nucleotides are TGTGCCAGCAGCCCACAGGGGTACAGCACTGAAGCTTTCTTT. This codes for CASSPQGYSTEAFF.

This clone was seen a handful of times. CDR3 nucleotides: TGCAGCGTTGAAGATGCACAGGGTGTCACTGAAGCTTTCTTT. Its protein is CSVEDAQGVTEAFF. The chain couples TRBV29-1 to TRBJ1-1, with a tentative D call TRBD1 (6 bases). The V gene lost 0 bases and the J gene lost 4 bases, with 12 bases spanning the gap. The CDR3 spans 14 residues. Germline CDR1 reads SQVTM; CDR2 reads ANQGSEA.

This chain connects TRBV6-5 to TRBJ1-2; D call uncertain. Germline CDR1 is MNHEY and CDR2 is SVGAGI. Trimming took off 6 bases at V and 5 bases at J, with 19 bases between the two ends. The CDR3 runs 15 residues. CDR3 residues: CASRVDGGVGYGYTF. CDR3 bases: TGTGCCAGCAGGGTTGATGGAGGAGTTGGGTATGGCTACACCTTC.

The chain uses TRBV5-4 and TRBJ2-3; possibly TRBD2 for D (6 bases). V lost 5 bases to trimming and J lost 0 bases, with 13 bases between them. This CDR3 contains 15 residues. CDR1 is SGHNT and CDR2 is YYREEE in the germline V gene (reference sequence). DNA of the CDR3: TGTGCCAGCAGGTGGGGGAGGCAAAGCACAGATACGCAGTATTTT. Its translation is CASRWGRQSTDTQYF.

This clone has just a few counts. No conserved phenylalanine or tryptophan ends this CDR3, so it is likely a read error. Because the CDR3's place on the DNA is in doubt, the DNA is left out and the CDR3 is given as listed by TCRdb. The rearrangement uses TRBV10-1 and TRBJ1-2. The CDR3 totals 8 residues, both ends included. Germline V gene data show CDR1 as WNHNN and CDR2 as SYGVQD (reference sequence). The CDR3: CASSEPPL.

This rearrangement joins TRBV7-9 to TRBJ1-3; TRBD1 agrees at 8 bases. Germline V CDR1 and CDR2: SEHNR, FQNEAQ (reference sequence). Trimming took 1 base from V and 0 from J; bases not matched to a gene: 5. CDR3 length: 17 amino acids. CDR3 sequence reads: CASSLGQGAHSGNTIYF. DNA for the CDR3: TGTGCCAGCAGCTTAGGGCAGGGGGCTCACTCTGGAAACACCATATATTTT.

The chain has TRBV5-1 and TRBJ1-3, with TRBD1 matching over 10 bases. Germline V gene lookup returns CDR1 SGHRS and CDR2 YFSETQ. Trimming removed 5 bases from V and 4 bases from J; junction bases left unmatched: 9. The CDR3 consists of 16 residues. The CDR3 spells CASRPPGTGAGNTIYF. The CDR3 coding sequence is TGCGCCAGCAGGCCTCCCGGGACAGGGGCCGGAAACACCATATATTTT.

V usage is TRBV18 and J usage is TRBJ2-5; D might be TRBD1 (6 bases). Germline V gene lookup returns CDR1 KGHSH and CDR2 LQKENI. V lost 5 bases and J lost 4, with 11 bases in between. CDR3 length: 13 amino acids. In DNA, the CDR3 is TGTGCCAGCTCAGTACAGGGTGGAGAGACCCAGTACTTC. This translates into CASSVQGGETQYF.